This T cell receptor (beta chain) was identified in a study of blood T cells in healthy people across ages. Regarding the study as a whole: Older age went with lower TCR beta diversity per million T cells, in a roughly linear way.

The authors ran a second PCR of about 6 to 11 cycles using a sample-barcoded 5' primer and a J-beta primer mix. TCRdb ran MiXCR on the 5' RACE reads and lists one entry per CDR3 protein. The repertoire holds around 500,000 distinct CDR3 sequences, with roughly 48% as singletons. This clonotype has just a few counts. Its antigen is as yet unknown. With 5 bases removed from V and 5 bases from J, the gap between germline ends came to 13 bases. Germline assignment: CDR1 SEHNR and CDR2 FQNEAQ (reference sequence). This CDR3 region has 13 residues. The chain combines TRBV7-9 with TRBJ2-7, with D possibly TRBD1 on 5 matching bases. This sequence originates from a man aged 80 or over in good health. The sequencing input was blood. CDR3 loop: CASSVGVVHEQYF. CDR3 DNA sequence: TGTGCCAGCAGCGTAGGGGTGGTCCACGAGCAGTACTTC. The complete variable domain, with remaining parts taken from reference TRBV7-9 and TRBJ2-7, reads DTGVSQNPRHKITKRGQNVTFRCDPISEHNRLYWYRQTLGQGPEFLTYFQNEAQLEKSRLLSDRFSAERPKGSFSTLEIQRTEQGDSAMYLCASSVGVVHEQYFGPGTRLTVT.